The clone carrying this T cell receptor (beta chain) showed up just a few times. The antigen is not known. This entry belongs to a study of blood T cells in healthy people across ages. Study findings and constraints: The CMV status of each donor remained undetermined, and this could have confounded shifts in expanded clonotypes.

Alongside a J-beta primer mix, a sample-barcoded 5' primer served in a second PCR lasting roughly 7 to 11 cycles. Unique molecular identifiers of 12 random nucleotides labeled each cDNA. TCRdb used MiXCR to reprocess the 5' RACE reads, holding one entry per CDR3 protein. The sample carries about 1.4 million distinct CDR3 sequences, around 59% recorded once. Germline V CDR1 and CDR2: SGHTA, FQGNSA. The CDR3 spans 15 residues. Trimming shortened V by 1 base and J by 2 bases, and 12 bases separated the two germline ends. The source of this sequence is a man between 18 and 35 years old in good health. The gene calls are TRBV7-2 and TRBJ2-7, with no clear D. Sequenced: blood. The CDR3 DNA reads as TGTGCCAGCAGCTTAGATTTTAGCCGAACCTACGAGCAGTACTTC. Its protein is CASSLDFSRTYEQYF.